The entry below describes one T cell receptor beta chain. This sample is part of a study of T cells in Graves' hyperthyroidism and ophthalmopathy. Whole-study context: The blood sample was taken at first diagnosis, before treatment began.

This CDR3 comprises 15 residues. Germline V gene lookup returns CDR1 MGHRA and CDR2 YSYEKL. Trimming cost V 4 bases and J 2 bases; bases outside gene matches: 7. Researchers amplified the TCR beta CDR3 regions from RNA transcripts. In the first-round RT-PCR of the TCR CDR3, the HTBI primer set was used. TCRdb used MiXCR to reprocess the multiplex PCR reads, holding one entry per CDR3 protein. The table has around 250,000 distinct CDR3 sequences, 13% to 15% seen once; the top ten hold 13%. The source is a woman aged 40 to 49 with Graves' hyperthyroidism that later progressed to Graves' ophthalmopathy. Sequencing was performed on blood. The chain recombines TRBV4-1 with TRBJ2-7, with 8 bases aligning to TRBD2. CDR3 amino acids: CASSRSGSSPYEQYF. In nucleotides, the CDR3 is TGCGCCAGCAGCCGAAGCGGGAGTAGCCCCTACGAGCAGTACTTC.